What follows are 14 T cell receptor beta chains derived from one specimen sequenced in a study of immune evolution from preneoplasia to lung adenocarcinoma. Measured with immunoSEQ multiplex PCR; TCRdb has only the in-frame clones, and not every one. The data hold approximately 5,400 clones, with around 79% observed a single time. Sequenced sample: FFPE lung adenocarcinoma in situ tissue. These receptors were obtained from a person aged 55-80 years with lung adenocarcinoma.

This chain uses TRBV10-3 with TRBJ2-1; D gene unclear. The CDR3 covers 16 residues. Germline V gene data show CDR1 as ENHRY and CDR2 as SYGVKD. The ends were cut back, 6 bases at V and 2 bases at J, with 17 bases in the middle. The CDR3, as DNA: TGTGCCATCAGGGAATCCAAGGACCTCACCTACAATGAGCAGTTCTTC. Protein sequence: CAIRESKDLTYNEQFF.

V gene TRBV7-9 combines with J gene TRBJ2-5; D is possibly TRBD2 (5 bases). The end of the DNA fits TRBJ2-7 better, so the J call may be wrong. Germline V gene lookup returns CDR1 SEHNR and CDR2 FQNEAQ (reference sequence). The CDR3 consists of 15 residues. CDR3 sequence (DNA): TGTGCCAGCAGCCCCGAGGACTGGTTGACGAGCGAGCAGTACTTC. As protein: CASSPEDWLTSEQYF.

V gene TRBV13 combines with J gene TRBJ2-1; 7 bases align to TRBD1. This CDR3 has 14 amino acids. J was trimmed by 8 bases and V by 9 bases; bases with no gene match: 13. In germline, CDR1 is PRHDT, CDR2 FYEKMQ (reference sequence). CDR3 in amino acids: CASHLLGQRYEQFF. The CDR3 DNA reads TGTGCCAGTCACCTTCTGGGACAGCGCTATGAGCAGTTCTTC. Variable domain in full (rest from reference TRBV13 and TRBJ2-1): AAGVIQSPRHLIKEKRETATLKCYPIPRHDTVYWYQQGPGQDPQFLISFYEKMQSDKGSIPDRFSAQQFSDYHSELNMSSLELGDSALYFCASHLLGQRYEQFFGPGTRLTVL.

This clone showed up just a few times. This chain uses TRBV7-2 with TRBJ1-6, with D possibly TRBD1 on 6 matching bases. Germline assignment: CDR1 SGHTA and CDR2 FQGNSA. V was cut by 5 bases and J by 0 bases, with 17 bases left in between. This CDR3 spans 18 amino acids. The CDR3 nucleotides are TGTGCCAGCAGCACCCATGGCAGGGGAGCCTCCTATAATTCACCCCTCCACTTT. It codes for CASSTHGRGASYNSPLHF.

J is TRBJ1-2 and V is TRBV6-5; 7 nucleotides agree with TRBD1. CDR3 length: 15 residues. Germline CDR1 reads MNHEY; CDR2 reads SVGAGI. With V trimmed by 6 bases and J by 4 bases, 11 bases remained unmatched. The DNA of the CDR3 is TGTGCCAGCAGCCGACAGGGTCGATTCGGCTATGGCTACACCTTC. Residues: CASSRQGRFGYGYTF.

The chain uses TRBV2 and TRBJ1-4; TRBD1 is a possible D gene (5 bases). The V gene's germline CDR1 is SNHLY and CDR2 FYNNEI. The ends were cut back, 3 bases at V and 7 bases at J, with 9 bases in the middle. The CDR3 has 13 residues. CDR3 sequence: CASSERQLEKLFF. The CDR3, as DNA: TGTGCCAGCAGTGAGCGACAGCTTGAAAAACTGTTTTTT.

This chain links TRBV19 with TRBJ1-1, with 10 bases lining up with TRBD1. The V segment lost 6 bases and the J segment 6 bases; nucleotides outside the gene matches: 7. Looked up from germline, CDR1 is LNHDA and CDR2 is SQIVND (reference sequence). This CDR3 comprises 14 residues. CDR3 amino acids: CASSMTGGQSEAFF. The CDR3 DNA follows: TGTGCCAGTAGCATGACAGGGGGCCAGTCTGAAGCTTTCTTT. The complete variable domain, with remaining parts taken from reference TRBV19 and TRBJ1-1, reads DGGITQSPKYLFRKEGQNVTLSCEQNLNHDAMYWYRQDPGQGLRLIYYSQIVNDFQKGDIAEGYSVSREKKESFPLTVTSAQKNPTAFYLCASSMTGGQSEAFFGQGTRLTVV.

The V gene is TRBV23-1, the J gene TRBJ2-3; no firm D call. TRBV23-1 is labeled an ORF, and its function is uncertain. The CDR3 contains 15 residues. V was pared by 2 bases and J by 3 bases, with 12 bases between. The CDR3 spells CASSQRQARTDTQYF. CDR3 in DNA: TGCGCCAGCAGTCAAAGGCAGGCGAGGACAGATACGCAGTATTTT.

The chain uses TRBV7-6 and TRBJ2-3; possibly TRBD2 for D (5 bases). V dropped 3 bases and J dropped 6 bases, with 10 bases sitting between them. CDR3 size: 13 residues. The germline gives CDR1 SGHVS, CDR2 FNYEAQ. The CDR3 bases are TGTGCCAGCAGCTTCCCCGGGATCGATACGCAGTATTTT. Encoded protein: CASSFPGIDTQYF.

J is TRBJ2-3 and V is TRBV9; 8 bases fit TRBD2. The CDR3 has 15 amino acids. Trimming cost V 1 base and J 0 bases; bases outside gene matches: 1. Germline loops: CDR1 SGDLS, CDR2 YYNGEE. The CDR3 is CASSVSSGSTDTQYF. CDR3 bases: TGTGCCAGCAGCGTATCTAGCGGGAGCACAGATACGCAGTATTTT.

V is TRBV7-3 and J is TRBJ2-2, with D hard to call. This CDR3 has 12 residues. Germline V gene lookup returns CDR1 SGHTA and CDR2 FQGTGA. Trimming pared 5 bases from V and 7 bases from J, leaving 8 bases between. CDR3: CASSIYGGELFF. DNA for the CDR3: TGTGCCAGCAGCATATACGGCGGGGAGCTGTTTTTT.

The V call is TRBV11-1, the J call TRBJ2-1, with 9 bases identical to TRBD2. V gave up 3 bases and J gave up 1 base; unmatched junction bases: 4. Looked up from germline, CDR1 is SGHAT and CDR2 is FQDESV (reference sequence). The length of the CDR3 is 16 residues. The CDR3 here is CASSLKGLASYNEQFF. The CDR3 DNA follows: TGTGCCAGCAGCTTGAAGGGACTAGCATCCTACAATGAGCAGTTCTTC.

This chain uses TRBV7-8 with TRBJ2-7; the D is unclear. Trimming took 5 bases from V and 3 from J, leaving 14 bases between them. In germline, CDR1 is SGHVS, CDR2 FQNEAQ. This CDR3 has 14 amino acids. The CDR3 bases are TGTGCCAGCAGCCCGACAAACCCGGGCTACGAGCAGTACTTC. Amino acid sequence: CASSPTNPGYEQYF.

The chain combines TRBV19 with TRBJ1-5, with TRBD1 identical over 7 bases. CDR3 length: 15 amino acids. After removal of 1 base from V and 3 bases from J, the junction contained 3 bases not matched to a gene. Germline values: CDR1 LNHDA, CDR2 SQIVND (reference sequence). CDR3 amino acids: CASSIGGQNNQPQHF. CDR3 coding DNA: TGTGCCAGTAGTATAGGGGGACAGAACAATCAGCCCCAGCATTTT.